The rows below give T cell receptor beta chains drawn from one sample of a study of T cell repertoires in cytomegalovirus infection. MiXCR, applied by TCRdb to the reads, yields one record per CDR3 protein. The table records about 310,000 distinct CDR3 sequences, about 9.1% of them present only once. The sequenced material came from PBMCs. The receptors originated from a human donor in good health (CMV status not recorded). Some clones in this sample may be carry-over from other donors' samples. Both conserved end residues are part of each CDR3. The order of the fields is D gene, J gene, V gene, clone size, CDR3 DNA, CDR3 protein. A D gene is named only where the DNA matches it firmly. Size values are once, few and many counts, or a class for expanded clones, and some rows have none.

d_gene: -
j_gene: TRBJ2-3
v_gene: TRBV6-6
abundance: few
CDR3nt: TGTGCCAGTGGGGACACTCTCCGCCCTTCAGATACGCAGTATTTT
CDR3aa: CASGDTLRPSDTQYF

d_gene: TRBD1
j_gene: TRBJ2-1
v_gene: TRBV12-3/TRBV12-4
abundance: -
CDR3nt: TGTGCCAGCAGTTTGGACAGGGTTTCCGAGCAGTTCTTC
CDR3aa: CASSLDRVSEQFF

d_gene: -
j_gene: TRBJ1-2
v_gene: TRBV9
abundance: -
CDR3nt: TGTGCCAGCAGCGTACAAACCGCGGGGTATGGCTACACCTTC
CDR3aa: CASSVQTAGYGYTF

d_gene: -
j_gene: TRBJ1-1
v_gene: TRBV2
abundance: -
CDR3nt: TGTGCCAGCAATTCGGTGTTCGGAGCTTTCTTT
CDR3aa: CASNSVFGAFF

d_gene: TRBD2
j_gene: TRBJ2-4
v_gene: TRBV27
abundance: many
CDR3nt: TGTGCCAGCAGTTTATCAGGACTAGCGGGGGTCAGGGGCAAAAACATTCAGTACTTC
CDR3aa: CASSLSGLAGVRGKNIQYF

d_gene: -
j_gene: TRBJ1-2
v_gene: TRBV28
abundance: many
CDR3nt: TGTGCCAGCGGACGAGGGGGGGACAACTATGGCTACACCTTC
CDR3aa: CASGRGGDNYGYTF

d_gene: -
j_gene: TRBJ1-1
v_gene: TRBV5-1
abundance: few
CDR3nt: TGCGCCAGCGTGGGGGACACTGAAGCTTTCTTT
CDR3aa: CASVGDTEAFF

d_gene: -
j_gene: TRBJ1-1
v_gene: TRBV6-5
abundance: -
CDR3nt: TGTGCCAGCAGTTACACATGGGGCGCGGGGACTGAAGCTTTCTTT
CDR3aa: CASSYTWGAGTEAFF

d_gene: -
j_gene: TRBJ1-2
v_gene: TRBV20-1
abundance: many
CDR3nt: TGCAGTGCTAGAGATCAAAGGGTCTATGGCTACACCTTC
CDR3aa: CSARDQRVYGYTF

d_gene: -
j_gene: TRBJ1-1
v_gene: TRBV7-3
abundance: many
CDR3nt: TGTGCCAGCAGCAAGGGGATGAACACTGAAGCTTTCTTT
CDR3aa: CASSKGMNTEAFF

d_gene: TRBD1
j_gene: TRBJ2-7
v_gene: TRBV3-1
abundance: -
CDR3nt: TGTGCCAGCAACCAGTCCGGGACAGGCATCGAGCAGTACTTC
CDR3aa: CASNQSGTGIEQYF

d_gene: -
j_gene: TRBJ2-3
v_gene: TRBV12-3/TRBV12-4
abundance: many
CDR3nt: TGTGCCAGCAGTCCGCTACGACGGGGGGATACGCAGTATTTT
CDR3aa: CASSPLRRGDTQYF

d_gene: TRBD1
j_gene: TRBJ2-5
v_gene: TRBV28
abundance: -
CDR3nt: TGTGCCAGCAGTCTACAGGGGTCGAAAGAGACCCAGTACTTC
CDR3aa: CASSLQGSKETQYF

d_gene: -
j_gene: TRBJ1-1
v_gene: TRBV2
abundance: -
CDR3nt: TGTGCCAGCAGTGAATGGGGGCTGGCTGAAGCTTTCTTT
CDR3aa: CASSEWGLAEAFF

d_gene: -
j_gene: TRBJ2-7
v_gene: TRBV18
abundance: few
CDR3nt: TGTGCCAGCTCACCCATCGGGGTAGGGGACGAGCAGTACTTC
CDR3aa: CASSPIGVGDEQYF

d_gene: -
j_gene: TRBJ1-1
v_gene: TRBV20-1
abundance: -
CDR3nt: TGCAGTGCTTGGGGCGGTGGGACTGAAGCTTTCTTT
CDR3aa: CSAWGGGTEAFF

d_gene: -
j_gene: TRBJ1-2
v_gene: TRBV2
abundance: many
CDR3nt: TGTGCCAGCAGTGAAGCCTACCCTGGCTACACCTTC
CDR3aa: CASSEAYPGYTF

d_gene: -
j_gene: TRBJ1-5
v_gene: TRBV20-1
abundance: -
CDR3nt: TGCAGTGCGGGGGAGGCTGGGGGCAATCAGCCCCAGCATTTT
CDR3aa: CSAGEAGGNQPQHF

d_gene: TRBD2
j_gene: TRBJ2-1
v_gene: TRBV7-2
abundance: many
CDR3nt: TGTGCCAGCAGCTCCGCTTATGCTAGCGGGGGGGTGTCGAATGAGCAGTTCTTC
CDR3aa: CASSSAYASGGVSNEQFF

d_gene: TRBD1
j_gene: TRBJ1-5
v_gene: TRBV5-4
abundance: many
CDR3nt: TGTGCCAGCAGCAAAGGACAGGGAAATCAGCCCCAGCATTTT
CDR3aa: CASSKGQGNQPQHF

d_gene: -
j_gene: TRBJ2-2
v_gene: TRBV7-2
abundance: many
CDR3nt: TGTGCCAGCATCGGAAAGACAGGCGTTAACACCGGGGAGCTGTTTTTT
CDR3aa: CASIGKTGVNTGELFF

d_gene: -
j_gene: TRBJ1-4
v_gene: TRBV20-1
abundance: many
CDR3nt: TGCAGTGCTCCCGGACAGCCGGGGACTAATGAAAAACTGTTTTTT
CDR3aa: CSAPGQPGTNEKLFF

d_gene: -
j_gene: TRBJ2-5
v_gene: TRBV20-1
abundance: many
CDR3nt: TGCAGTGCTAGAGGACAGATCCAAGAGACCCAGTACTTC
CDR3aa: CSARGQIQETQYF

d_gene: TRBD2
j_gene: TRBJ2-2
v_gene: TRBV11-3
abundance: few
CDR3nt: TGTGCCAGCAGCTTGAACCGACTAGCGGGGAACACCGGGGAGCTGTTTTTT
CDR3aa: CASSLNRLAGNTGELFF

d_gene: -
j_gene: TRBJ1-5
v_gene: TRBV6-5
abundance: many
CDR3nt: TGTGCCAGCAGTTACGCGAACGGCCAGCCCCAGCATTTT
CDR3aa: CASSYANGQPQHF

d_gene: -
j_gene: TRBJ2-2
v_gene: TRBV7-2
abundance: many
CDR3nt: TGTGCCAGCAGCTTAGTGACGGATAACACCGGGGAGCTGTTTTTT
CDR3aa: CASSLVTDNTGELFF

d_gene: -
j_gene: TRBJ1-2
v_gene: TRBV20-1
abundance: -
CDR3nt: TGCAGTGCTAGAGAACCCAGCGCCAATGGCTACACCTTC
CDR3aa: CSAREPSANGYTF

d_gene: -
j_gene: TRBJ1-2
v_gene: TRBV7-2
abundance: many
CDR3nt: TGTGCCAGCAGCTCATCGGGCAGGGGCTACACCTTC
CDR3aa: CASSSSGRGYTF

d_gene: -
j_gene: TRBJ2-7
v_gene: TRBV7-9
abundance: few
CDR3nt: TGTGCCAGCAGCGGGGGCCCAGCTCCCGACTTC
CDR3aa: CASSGGPAPDF

d_gene: -
j_gene: TRBJ2-2
v_gene: TRBV20-1
abundance: -
CDR3nt: TGCAGTGCTAGAGATGGAGCCGGGGAGCTGTTTTTT
CDR3aa: CSARDGAGELFF

d_gene: -
j_gene: TRBJ2-1
v_gene: TRBV7-9
abundance: many
CDR3nt: TGTGCCAGCGGATTTATTGGAGAGTACAATGAGCAGTTCTTC
CDR3aa: CASGFIGEYNEQFF

d_gene: TRBD1
j_gene: TRBJ1-2
v_gene: TRBV11-3
abundance: many
CDR3nt: TGTGCCAGCAGCGGCCGACCGGGACAGGGAGACTATGGCTACACCTTC
CDR3aa: CASSGRPGQGDYGYTF

d_gene: TRBD1
j_gene: TRBJ1-2
v_gene: TRBV28
abundance: -
CDR3nt: TGTGCCAGCAGTTTAGGGGGACAGCGGGGTTATGGCTACACCTTC
CDR3aa: CASSLGGQRGYGYTF

d_gene: TRBD2
j_gene: TRBJ2-3
v_gene: TRBV29-1
abundance: few
CDR3nt: TGCAGCCCATTCAAAGCGGGGGAGGGAGATACGCAGTATTTT
CDR3aa: CSPFKAGEGDTQYF

d_gene: -
j_gene: TRBJ1-1
v_gene: TRBV20-1
abundance: few
CDR3nt: TGCAGTGCTAGAGATCCGAGGGGAGGGGTCACTGAAGCTTTCTTT
CDR3aa: CSARDPRGGVTEAFF

d_gene: -
j_gene: TRBJ1-5
v_gene: TRBV7-8
abundance: many
CDR3nt: TGTGCCAGCAGCCCGGATGCGGGACAGCCCCAGCATTTT
CDR3aa: CASSPDAGQPQHF

d_gene: -
j_gene: TRBJ2-2
v_gene: TRBV7-8
abundance: many
CDR3nt: TGTGCCAGCAGCTTCATCGCCCTGGCAGGGGCCGGGGAGCTGTTTTTT
CDR3aa: CASSFIALAGAGELFF

d_gene: -
j_gene: TRBJ2-2
v_gene: TRBV29-1
abundance: -
CDR3nt: TGCAGCGTTGAAGAGATGTCCCCCGGGGAGCTGTTTTTT
CDR3aa: CSVEEMSPGELFF

d_gene: -
j_gene: TRBJ2-5
v_gene: TRBV6-2/TRBV6-3
abundance: many
CDR3nt: TGTGCCAGCAGTTATATCAGGGAGACCCAGTACTTC
CDR3aa: CASSYIRETQYF

d_gene: -
j_gene: TRBJ2-2
v_gene: TRBV6-1
abundance: many
CDR3nt: TGTGCCAGCAGTGACGGGAACACCGGGGAGCTGTTTTTT
CDR3aa: CASSDGNTGELFF

d_gene: -
j_gene: TRBJ2-3
v_gene: TRBV29-1
abundance: -
CDR3nt: TGCAGCGTTGAAAATCGAGTCACAGATACGCAGTATTTT
CDR3aa: CSVENRVTDTQYF

d_gene: -
j_gene: TRBJ2-2
v_gene: TRBV7-3
abundance: -
CDR3nt: TGTGCCAGCAGCTTAAAATCACAGAACACCGGGGAGCTGTTTTTT
CDR3aa: CASSLKSQNTGELFF

d_gene: TRBD1
j_gene: TRBJ2-1
v_gene: TRBV3-1
abundance: many
CDR3nt: TGTGCCAGCAGCCACCAACAGGGGGCGGGCAATGAGCAGTTCTTC
CDR3aa: CASSHQQGAGNEQFF

d_gene: TRBD2
j_gene: TRBJ2-1
v_gene: TRBV28
abundance: many
CDR3nt: TGTGCCAGCACCAGAACGGGAGGGTTCAATGAGCAGTTCTTC
CDR3aa: CASTRTGGFNEQFF

d_gene: -
j_gene: TRBJ2-3
v_gene: TRBV24-1
abundance: many
CDR3nt: TGTGCCACCAGTGATTTCCCGGAACCCACAGATACGCAGTATTTT
CDR3aa: CATSDFPEPTDTQYF

d_gene: -
j_gene: TRBJ2-5
v_gene: TRBV25-1
abundance: many
CDR3nt: TGTGCCAGCAGTGGCCCACCAATCGGGAACCAAGAGACCCAGTACTTC
CDR3aa: CASSGPPIGNQETQYF

d_gene: -
j_gene: TRBJ1-6
v_gene: TRBV5-1
abundance: many
CDR3nt: TGCGCCAGCAGCTTACAGGACTCCTATAATTCACCCCTCCACTTT
CDR3aa: CASSLQDSYNSPLHF

d_gene: -
j_gene: TRBJ1-5
v_gene: TRBV4-1
abundance: many
CDR3nt: TGCGCCAGCAGCCAAGAGAGGGGACATCAGCCCCAGCATTTT
CDR3aa: CASSQERGHQPQHF

d_gene: -
j_gene: TRBJ1-4
v_gene: TRBV14
abundance: many
CDR3nt: TGTGCCAGCAGCCAAAACTCGAAAGGAGGAAAACTGTTTTTT
CDR3aa: CASSQNSKGGKLFF

d_gene: TRBD2
j_gene: TRBJ2-5
v_gene: TRBV12-3/TRBV12-4
abundance: many
CDR3nt: TGTGCCAGCAGCGGCGGGAGATTCGGCGAAGAGACCCAGTACTTC
CDR3aa: CASSGGRFGEETQYF

d_gene: -
j_gene: TRBJ1-1
v_gene: TRBV7-2
abundance: many
CDR3nt: TGTGCCAGCAGCCTAGGGGATCAGAACACTGAAGCTTTCTTT
CDR3aa: CASSLGDQNTEAFF

d_gene: TRBD2
j_gene: TRBJ2-3
v_gene: TRBV7-2
abundance: many
CDR3nt: TGTGCCACCCGCTCGAAGGGACTAGCGGGGGGTACAGATACGCAGTATTTT
CDR3aa: CATRSKGLAGGTDTQYF

d_gene: -
j_gene: TRBJ2-2
v_gene: TRBV5-1
abundance: many
CDR3nt: TGCGCCAGCAGCTTGTTGGGGGGGCCCGGAACCGGGGAGCTGTTTTTT
CDR3aa: CASSLLGGPGTGELFF

d_gene: -
j_gene: TRBJ1-1
v_gene: TRBV7-6
abundance: many
CDR3nt: TGTGCCAGCAGCTTAAAGGGAATGATGAACACTGAAGCTTTCTTT
CDR3aa: CASSLKGMMNTEAFF

d_gene: -
j_gene: TRBJ2-1
v_gene: TRBV4-1
abundance: few
CDR3nt: TGCGCCAGCAGCCAACCCTCGATGGGTGGAAATGAGCAGTTCTTC
CDR3aa: CASSQPSMGGNEQFF

d_gene: -
j_gene: TRBJ1-1
v_gene: TRBV2
abundance: -
CDR3nt: TGTGCCAGCACGAACAACCCGAACACTGAAGCTTTCTTT
CDR3aa: CASTNNPNTEAFF

d_gene: -
j_gene: TRBJ1-3
v_gene: TRBV19
abundance: many
CDR3nt: TGTGCCAGTACCAAAACGACAGGACGCTCTAGCCCCGGAAACACCATATATTTT
CDR3aa: CASTKTTGRSSPGNTIYF

d_gene: TRBD2
j_gene: TRBJ2-2
v_gene: TRBV6-6
abundance: many
CDR3nt: TGTGCCAGCCATAACCGTCGGGGGGCGAACACCGGGGAGCTGTTTTTT
CDR3aa: CASHNRRGANTGELFF

d_gene: TRBD2
j_gene: TRBJ2-1
v_gene: TRBV27
abundance: few
CDR3nt: TGTGCCAGCAGTTTACCGGTCTCGGGGGGGACCAGATACAATGAGCAGTTCTTC
CDR3aa: CASSLPVSGGTRYNEQFF